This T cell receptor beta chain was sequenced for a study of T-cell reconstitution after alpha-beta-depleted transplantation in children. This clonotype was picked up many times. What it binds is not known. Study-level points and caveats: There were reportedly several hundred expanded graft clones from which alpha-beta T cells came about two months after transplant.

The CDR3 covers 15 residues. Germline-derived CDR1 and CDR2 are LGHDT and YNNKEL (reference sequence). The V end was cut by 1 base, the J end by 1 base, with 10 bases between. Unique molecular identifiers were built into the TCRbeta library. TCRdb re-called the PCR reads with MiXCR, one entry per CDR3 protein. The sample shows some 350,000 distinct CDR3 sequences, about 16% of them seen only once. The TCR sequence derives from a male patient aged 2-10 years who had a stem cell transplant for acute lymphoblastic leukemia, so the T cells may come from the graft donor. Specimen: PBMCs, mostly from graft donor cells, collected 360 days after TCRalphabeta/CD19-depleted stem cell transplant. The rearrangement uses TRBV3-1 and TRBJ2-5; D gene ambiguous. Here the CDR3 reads CASSQVGTSQETQYF. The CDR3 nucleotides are TGTGCCAGCAGCCAAGTGGGCACATCCCAAGAGACCCAGTACTTC.